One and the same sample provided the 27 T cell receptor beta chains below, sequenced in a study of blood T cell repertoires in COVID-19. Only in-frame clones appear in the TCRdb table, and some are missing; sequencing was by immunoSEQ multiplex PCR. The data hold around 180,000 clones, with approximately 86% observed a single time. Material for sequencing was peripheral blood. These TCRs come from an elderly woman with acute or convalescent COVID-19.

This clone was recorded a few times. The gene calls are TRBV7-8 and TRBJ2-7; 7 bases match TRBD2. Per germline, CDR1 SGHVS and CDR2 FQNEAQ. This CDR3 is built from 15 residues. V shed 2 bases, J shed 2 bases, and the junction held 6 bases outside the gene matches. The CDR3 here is CASSLQGGSAYEQYF. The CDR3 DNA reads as TGTGCCAGCAGCTTACAGGGCGGGAGCGCCTACGAGCAGTACTTC.

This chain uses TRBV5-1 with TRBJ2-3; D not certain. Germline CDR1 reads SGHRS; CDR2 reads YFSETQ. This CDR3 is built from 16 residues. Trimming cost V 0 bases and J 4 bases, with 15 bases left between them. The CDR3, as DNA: TGCGCCAGCAGCTTGGCGGGTTATGGTAAAGCAGATACGCAGTATTTT. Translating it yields CASSLAGYGKADTQYF.

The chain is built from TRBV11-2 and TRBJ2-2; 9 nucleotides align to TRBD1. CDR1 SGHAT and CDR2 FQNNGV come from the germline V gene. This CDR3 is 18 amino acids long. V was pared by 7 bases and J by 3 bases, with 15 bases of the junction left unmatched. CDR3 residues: CASNPSGQGKFHTGELFF. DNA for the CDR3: TGTGCCAGCAACCCCTCCGGACAGGGGAAGTTCCACACCGGGGAGCTGTTTTTT.

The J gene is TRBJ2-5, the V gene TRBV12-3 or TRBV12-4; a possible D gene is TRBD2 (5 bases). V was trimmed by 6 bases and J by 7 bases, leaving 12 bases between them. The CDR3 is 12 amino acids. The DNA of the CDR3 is TGTGCCAGCAGCCCCGGGGTGGGGACCCAGTACTTC. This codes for CASSPGVGTQYF.

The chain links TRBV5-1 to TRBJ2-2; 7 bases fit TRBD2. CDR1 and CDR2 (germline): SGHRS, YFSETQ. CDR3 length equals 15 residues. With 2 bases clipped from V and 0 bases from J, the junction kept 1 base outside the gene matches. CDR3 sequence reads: CASSLSGANTGELFF. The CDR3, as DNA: TGCGCCAGCAGCTTAAGCGGGGCGAACACCGGGGAGCTGTTTTTT.

CDR3 coding DNA: TGTGCCAGCAGCCGGACAGGGCTCAATCAGCCCCAGCATTTT. This encodes CASSRTGLNQPQHF. This chain links TRBV13 with TRBJ1-5, with 8 bases fitting TRBD1. The V gene end was trimmed by 5 bases and the J gene end by 3 bases; junction bases not matched to a gene: 3. The CDR3 covers 14 residues. Per germline, CDR1 PRHDT and CDR2 FYEKMQ (reference sequence).

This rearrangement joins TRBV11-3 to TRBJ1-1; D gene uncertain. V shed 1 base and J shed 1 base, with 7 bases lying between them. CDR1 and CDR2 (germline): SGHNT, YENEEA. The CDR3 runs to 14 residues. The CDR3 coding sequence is TGTGCCAGCAGCTTAGGTAAGAGGAACACTGAAGCTTTCTTT. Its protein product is CASSLGKRNTEAFF.

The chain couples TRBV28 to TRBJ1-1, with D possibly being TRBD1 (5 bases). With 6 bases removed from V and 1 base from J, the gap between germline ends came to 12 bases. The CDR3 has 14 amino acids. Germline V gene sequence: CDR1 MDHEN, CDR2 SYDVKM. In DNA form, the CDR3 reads TGTGCCAGCAGCGAAATAGGGGAGAACACTGAAGCTTTCTTT. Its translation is CASSEIGENTEAFF.

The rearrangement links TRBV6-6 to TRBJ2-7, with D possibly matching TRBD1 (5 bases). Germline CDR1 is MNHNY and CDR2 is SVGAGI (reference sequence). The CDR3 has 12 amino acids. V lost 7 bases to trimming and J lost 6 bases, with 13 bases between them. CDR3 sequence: CASTRETIEQYF. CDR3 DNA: TGTGCCAGCACCAGGGAAACGATCGAGCAGTACTTC.

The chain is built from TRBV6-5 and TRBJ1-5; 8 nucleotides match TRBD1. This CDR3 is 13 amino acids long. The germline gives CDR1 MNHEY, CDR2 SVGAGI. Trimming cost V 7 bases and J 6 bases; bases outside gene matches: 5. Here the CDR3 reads CASTQGARQPQHF. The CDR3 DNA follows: TGTGCCAGCACCCAGGGGGCACGTCAGCCCCAGCATTTT.

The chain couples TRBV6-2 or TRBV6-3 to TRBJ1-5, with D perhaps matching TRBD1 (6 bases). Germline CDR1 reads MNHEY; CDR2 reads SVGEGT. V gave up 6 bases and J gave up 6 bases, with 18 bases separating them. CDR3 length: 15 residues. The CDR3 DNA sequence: TGTGCCAGCAGCCTACTGGCGGGGGCCGCTCAGCCCCAGCATTTT. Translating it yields CASSLLAGAAQPQHF.

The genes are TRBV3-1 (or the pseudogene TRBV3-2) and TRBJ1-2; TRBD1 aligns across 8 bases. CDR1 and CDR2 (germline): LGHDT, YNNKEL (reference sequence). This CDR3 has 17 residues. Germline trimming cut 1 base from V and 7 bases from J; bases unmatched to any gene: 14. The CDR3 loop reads CASSQGPGGAYDSGYTF. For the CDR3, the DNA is TGTGCCAGCAGCCAAGGTCCAGGGGGCGCTTACGACTCTGGCTACACCTTC.

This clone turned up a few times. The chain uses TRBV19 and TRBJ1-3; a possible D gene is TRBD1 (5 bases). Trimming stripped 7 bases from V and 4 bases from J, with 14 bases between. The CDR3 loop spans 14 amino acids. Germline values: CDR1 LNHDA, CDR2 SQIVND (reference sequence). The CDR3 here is CASTRPGSGNTIYF. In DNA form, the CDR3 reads TGTGCCAGTACCCGGCCAGGGTCGGGAAACACCATATATTTT.

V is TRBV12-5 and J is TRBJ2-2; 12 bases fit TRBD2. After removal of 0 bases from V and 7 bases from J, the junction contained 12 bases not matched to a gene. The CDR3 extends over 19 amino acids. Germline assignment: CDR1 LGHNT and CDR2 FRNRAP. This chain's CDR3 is CASGLVRLAGGYGVGELFF. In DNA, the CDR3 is TGTGCTAGTGGTTTGGTACGGCTAGCGGGAGGGTACGGGGTCGGGGAGCTGTTTTTT.

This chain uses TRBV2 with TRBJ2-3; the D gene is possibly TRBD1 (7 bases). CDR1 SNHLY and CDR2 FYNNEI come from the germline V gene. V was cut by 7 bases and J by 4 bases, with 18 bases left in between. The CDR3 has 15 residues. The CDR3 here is CASTAQGGRADTQYF. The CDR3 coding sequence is TGTGCCAGCACTGCGCAGGGGGGAAGGGCAGATACGCAGTATTTT.

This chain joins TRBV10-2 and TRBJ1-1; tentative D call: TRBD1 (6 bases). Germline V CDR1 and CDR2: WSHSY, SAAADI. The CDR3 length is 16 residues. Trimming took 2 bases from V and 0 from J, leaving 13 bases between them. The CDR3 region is CASSEPGDVMNTEAFF. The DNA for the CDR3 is TGCGCCAGCAGTGAGCCAGGGGACGTTATGAACACTGAAGCTTTCTTT.

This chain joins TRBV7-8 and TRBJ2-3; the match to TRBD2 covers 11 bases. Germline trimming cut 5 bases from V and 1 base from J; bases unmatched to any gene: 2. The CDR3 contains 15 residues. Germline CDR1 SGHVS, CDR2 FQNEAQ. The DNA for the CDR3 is TGTGCCAGCAGCGTGGGACTAGCGGGCACAGATACGCAGTATTTT. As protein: CASSVGLAGTDTQYF.

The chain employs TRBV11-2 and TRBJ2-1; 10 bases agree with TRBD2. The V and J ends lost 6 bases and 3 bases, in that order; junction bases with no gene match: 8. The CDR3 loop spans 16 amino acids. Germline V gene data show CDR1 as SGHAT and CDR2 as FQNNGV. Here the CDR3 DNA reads TGTGCCAGCAGACCTAGCGGGAGAGCGCTCTACAATGAGCAGTTCTTC. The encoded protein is CASRPSGRALYNEQFF.

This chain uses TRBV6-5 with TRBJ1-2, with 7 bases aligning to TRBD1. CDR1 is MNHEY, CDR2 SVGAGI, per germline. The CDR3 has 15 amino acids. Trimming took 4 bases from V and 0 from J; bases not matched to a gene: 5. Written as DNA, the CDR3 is TGTGCCAGCAGTTCGGGACAGAGAGCTAACTATGGCTACACCTTC. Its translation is CASSSGQRANYGYTF.

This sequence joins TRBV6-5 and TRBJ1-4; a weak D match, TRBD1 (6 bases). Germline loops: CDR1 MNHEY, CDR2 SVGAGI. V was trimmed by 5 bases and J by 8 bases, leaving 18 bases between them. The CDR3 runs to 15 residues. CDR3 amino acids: CASSTRGGAGEKLFF. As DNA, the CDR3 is TGTGCCAGCAGTACCCGCGGGGGGGCAGGGGAAAAACTGTTTTTT.

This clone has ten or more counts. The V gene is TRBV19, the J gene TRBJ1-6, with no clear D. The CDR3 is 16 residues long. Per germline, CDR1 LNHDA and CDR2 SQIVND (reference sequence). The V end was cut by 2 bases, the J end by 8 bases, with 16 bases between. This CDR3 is CASSIPGRTEDSPLHF. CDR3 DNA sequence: TGTGCCAGTAGTATACCTGGACGAACGGAGGATTCACCCCTCCACTTT. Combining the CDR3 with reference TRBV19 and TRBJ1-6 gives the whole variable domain DGGITQSPKYLFRKEGQNVTLSCEQNLNHDAMYWYRQDPGQGLRLIYYSQIVNDFQKGDIAEGYSVSREKKESFPLTVTSAQKNPTAFYLCASSIPGRTEDSPLHFGNGTRLTVT.

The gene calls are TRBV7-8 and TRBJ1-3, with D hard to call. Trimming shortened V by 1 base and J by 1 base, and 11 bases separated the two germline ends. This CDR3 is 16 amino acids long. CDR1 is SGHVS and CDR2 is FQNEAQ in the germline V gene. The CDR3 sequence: CASSLDSPMSGNTIYF. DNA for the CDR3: TGTGCCAGCAGCTTAGACAGCCCTATGTCTGGAAACACCATATATTTT.

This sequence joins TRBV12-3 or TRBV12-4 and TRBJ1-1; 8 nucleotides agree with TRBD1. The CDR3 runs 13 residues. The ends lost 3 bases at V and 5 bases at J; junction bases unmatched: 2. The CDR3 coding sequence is TGTGCCAGCAGTTTGACAGGGGCTACTGAAGCTTTCTTT. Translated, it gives CASSLTGATEAFF.

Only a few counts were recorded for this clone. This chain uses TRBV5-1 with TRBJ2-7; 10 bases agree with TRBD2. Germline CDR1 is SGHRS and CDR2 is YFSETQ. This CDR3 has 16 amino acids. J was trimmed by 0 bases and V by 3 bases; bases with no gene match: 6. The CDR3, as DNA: TGCGCCAGCAGCTGGACTAGCGGTTTGAGCTCCTACGAGCAGTACTTC. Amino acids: CASSWTSGLSSYEQYF.

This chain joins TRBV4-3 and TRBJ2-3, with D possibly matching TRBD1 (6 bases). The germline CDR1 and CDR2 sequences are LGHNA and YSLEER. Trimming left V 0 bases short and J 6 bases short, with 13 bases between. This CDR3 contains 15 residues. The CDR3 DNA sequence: TGCGCCAGCAGCCAAGAGGTCGGACAGTGGGATACGCAGTATTTT. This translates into CASSQEVGQWDTQYF.

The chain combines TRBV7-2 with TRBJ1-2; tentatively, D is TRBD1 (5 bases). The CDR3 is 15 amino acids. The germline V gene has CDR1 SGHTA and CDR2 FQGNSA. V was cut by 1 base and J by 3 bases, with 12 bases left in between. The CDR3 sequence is CASSLVRGGDYGYTF. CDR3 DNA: TGTGCCAGCAGCTTAGTTAGGGGTGGAGACTATGGCTACACCTTC. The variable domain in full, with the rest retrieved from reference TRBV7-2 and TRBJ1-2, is GAGVSQSPSNKVTEKGKDVELRCDPISGHTALYWYRQSLGQGLEFLIYFQGNSAPDKSGLPSDRFSAERTGGSVSTLTIQRTQQEDSAVYLCASSLVRGGDYGYTFGSGTRLTVV.

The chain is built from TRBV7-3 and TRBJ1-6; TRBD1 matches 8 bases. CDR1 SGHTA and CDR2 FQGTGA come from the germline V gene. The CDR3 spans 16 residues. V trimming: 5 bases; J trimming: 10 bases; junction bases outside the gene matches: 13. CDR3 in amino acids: CASSRYRTGRGSPLHF. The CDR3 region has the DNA TGTGCCAGCAGCCGGTACAGGACAGGGCGAGGATCACCCCTCCACTTT.